The T cell receptor beta chain described here comes from a study of blood T cell repertoires in COVID-19. This clone has just a few counts. Per the original data handling: Estimates of nucleated cell counts were drawn from the amplification of reference gene primers. Sequencing used immunoSEQ multiplex PCR; TCRdb keeps in-frame clones, though not all of them. D and trimming were read from the DNA, whereas the V and J calls and clone size are those reported in that table. Counted here are roughly 150,000 clones, about 83% occurring once; the ten biggest clones make up roughly 2%. V was cut by 3 bases and J by 1 base, with 8 bases left in between. The germline V gene encodes CDR1 MDHEN and CDR2 SYDVKM. The length of the CDR3 is 14 residues.

This chain uses TRBV28 with TRBJ2-3, with D hard to call. The clonotype was recovered from a woman of 80 years or more with acute or convalescent COVID-19. Sample: peripheral blood. CDR3 region: CASSFVAGTDTQYF. CDR3 DNA: TGTGCCAGCAGTTTTGTAGCAGGCACAGATACGCAGTATTTT.